The clone carrying this TCR beta chain has just a few counts. Its antigen is undetermined. These data originate in a study of spatial heterogeneity in lung cancer. Study outcomes and limitations: Relative to follow-up, resection was when ubiquitous expanded tumor TCRs appeared more in blood.

Time point denoted: sample taken at primary tumor resection. The sequenced material consisted of unsorted whole RNA from tumor, nontumor lung or frozen PBMC. There were roughly 72 donors, all of them untreated patients with early-stage non-small cell lung cancer. Germline CDR1 and CDR2: ENHRY and SYGVKD. The V gene lost 2 bases and the J gene lost 4 bases, with 14 bases spanning the gap. The length of the CDR3 is 15 residues. Every TCR cDNA molecule bore its own unique molecular identifier. TCRdb re-derived calls from the 5' RACE reads in MiXCR, one entry per CDR3 protein. Counted here are around 13,000 distinct CDR3 sequences, less than 15% occurring once; the ten biggest clones make up around two fifths.

The sequencing used PBMCs, collected at surgery. The TCR was taken from a male donor with early-stage non-small cell lung cancer. The gene calls are TRBV10-3 and TRBJ2-5; possibly TRBD2 for D (7 bases). The CDR3 is CAISERGPGGETQYF. CDR3 DNA sequence: TGTGCCATCAGTGAGCGGGGGCCGGGAGGAGAGACCCAGTACTTC.